The sequence of this TCR beta chain was determined in a study of T cells after yellow fever vaccination. Template switching by 5'RACE produced TCR cDNA, adding a universal primer site and UMIs. TCRdb independently ran MiXCR on the 5' RACE reads; one entry per CDR3 protein. The sample shows some 63,000 distinct CDR3 sequences, less than 8.5% of them seen only once. For this clonotype: Its target is not known.

Overall study results and limits: Reappearance after the booster was seen for most primary-vaccination clones, at 95% to 96% CD4 and 75% to 90% CD8. From the bulk population, abundant clonotypes could contaminate and appear within FACS-sorted repertoires. The study found a weaker secondary response that peaked faster, day 5 versus 15.

The CDR3 totals 15 residues. V was clipped by 7 bases and J by 4 bases, with 17 bases between them. Germline V CDR1 and CDR2: LNHDA, SQIVND (reference sequence). The gene calls are TRBV19 and TRBJ1-5, with D perhaps matching TRBD1 (6 bases). The TCR was taken from a man younger than 40 who received the YFV17D yellow fever vaccine. Sequencing used CD8+ T cells sorted from PBMCs, obtained 15 days after the yellow fever booster vaccination. CDR3 residues: CASTLSSGQNQPQHF. In DNA, the CDR3 is TGTGCCAGTACTTTATCCTCCGGACAGAATCAGCCCCAGCATTTT.